The 11 T cell receptor beta chains presented below share a single source sample, sequenced in a study of blood T cell repertoires in COVID-19. The protocol was immunoSEQ multiplex PCR, while the TCRdb copy is restricted to in-frame clones and leaves out a portion. The sample has over 200,000 clones, just over 90% seen once. Source material: peripheral blood. All receptors derive from a man under 40 with acute or convalescent COVID-19.

The chain combines TRBV7-9 with TRBJ2-3; 8 nucleotides match TRBD2. The trim removed 4 bases at V and 5 bases at J, leaving 17 bases unmatched. Germline V gene sequence: CDR1 SEHNR, CDR2 FQNEAQ (reference sequence). The CDR3 has 18 residues. The CDR3 sequence is CASSSKPLFSGGRDTQYF. CDR3 nucleotides: TGTGCCAGCAGCTCGAAACCCCTTTTTTCGGGAGGGAGAGATACGCAGTATTTT.

The chain joins TRBV27 to TRBJ2-3; 7 nucleotides line up with TRBD1. The CDR3 contains 14 residues. Germline values: CDR1 MNHEY, CDR2 SMNVEV (reference sequence). J lost 4 bases, V lost 2 bases, and 3 bases had no gene match. CDR3 in amino acids: CASSLKGAPDTQYF. CDR3 DNA sequence: TGTGCCAGCAGTTTAAAGGGGGCCCCAGATACGCAGTATTTT.

V gene TRBV11-2 combines with J gene TRBJ2-5; D is possibly TRBD1 (7 bases). Between the trimmed V and J ends, which lost 5 bases and 7 bases, there was a span of 23 bases. Germline V lookup: CDR1 SGHAT, CDR2 FQNNGV. The CDR3 is made up of 16 amino acids. The CDR3 here is CASSPTLGGQSRTQYF. The CDR3 DNA is TGTGCCAGCAGCCCTACCCTGGGGGGACAGTCCCGGACCCAGTACTTC. The full variable domain, its missing parts supplied by reference TRBV11-2 and TRBJ2-5, is EAGVAQSPRYKIIEKRQSVAFWCNPISGHATLYWYQQILGQGPKLLIQFQNNGVVDDSQLPKDRFSAERLKGVDSTLKIQPAKLEDSAVYLCASSPTLGGQSRTQYFGPGTRLLVL.

This clone was observed a handful of times. The V call is TRBV18, the J call TRBJ2-7; 8 nucleotides match TRBD2. The germline CDR1 and CDR2 sequences are KGHSH and LQKENI. The CDR3 sequence is 14 residues long. Trimming took 0 bases from V and 5 from J; bases not matched to a gene: 3. CDR3 DNA: TGTGCCAGCTCACCACCGGGGACTAGACACGAGCAGTACTTC. It translates to CASSPPGTRHEQYF.

The gene calls are TRBV6-5 and TRBJ2-7, with D hard to call. Germline V CDR1 and CDR2: MNHEY, SVGAGI. The CDR3 is 12 residues long. V was cut by 5 bases and J by 0 bases, with 5 bases left in between. The CDR3 spells CASSSSSYEQYF. The CDR3 DNA follows: TGTGCCAGCAGTAGTAGCTCCTACGAGCAGTACTTC.

The chain uses TRBV2 and TRBJ2-3, with D unclear. The CDR3 spans 14 residues. Trimming took 8 bases from V and 2 from J, leaving 14 bases between them. Germline CDR1 SNHLY, CDR2 FYNNEI. The chain's CDR3 is CASGRFRVTDTQYF. CDR3 bases: TGTGCCAGCGGGCGTTTCAGAGTCACAGATACGCAGTATTTT.

V usage is TRBV19 and J usage is TRBJ2-7; TRBD2 matches 10 bases. Germline CDR1 reads LNHDA; CDR2 reads SQIVND (reference sequence). V lost 5 bases and J lost 1; bases outside the gene matches: 20. This CDR3 is built from 20 residues. The CDR3 nucleotides are TGTGCCAGTAGTCTCTCCCCTCGTAGCGGGAGGCCATCGGGATCCTACGAGCAGTACTTC. It codes for CASSLSPRSGRPSGSYEQYF.

The chain carries TRBV5-1 and TRBJ2-2; no firm D call. This CDR3 has 14 amino acids. Deletions cut 1 base from V and 2 bases from J, with 6 bases between. The germline V gene encodes CDR1 SGHRS and CDR2 YFSETQ. CDR3 amino acids: CASSLSTNTGELFF. The CDR3 DNA sequence: TGCGCCAGCAGCTTGTCGACTAACACCGGGGAGCTGTTTTTT.

The genes are TRBV10-2 and TRBJ2-2; 11 bases are shared with TRBD2. The CDR3 consists of 15 residues. The ends lost 5 bases at V and 3 bases at J; junction bases unmatched: 2. Germline CDR1 is WSHSY and CDR2 is SAAADI. Here the CDR3 reads CASSLAGGHTGELFF. The CDR3 region has the DNA TGCGCCAGCAGTCTAGCGGGGGGTCACACCGGGGAGCTGTTTTTT.

This chain joins TRBV28 and TRBJ1-5; D unresolved. The CDR3 loop spans 17 amino acids. From germline, CDR1 is MDHEN and CDR2 SYDVKM. Trimming shortened V by 7 bases and J by 2 bases, and 21 bases separated the two germline ends. The CDR3 here is CASTKSMEGVGNQPQHF. CDR3 sequence (DNA): TGTGCCAGCACCAAATCAATGGAGGGAGTAGGCAATCAGCCCCAGCATTTT. The entire variable domain, with the rest obtained from reference TRBV28 and TRBJ1-5, is as follows: DVKVTQSSRYLVKRTGEKVFLECVQDMDHENMFWYRQDPGLGLRLIYFSYDVKMKEKGDIPEGYSVSREKKERFSLILESASTNQTSMYLCASTKSMEGVGNQPQHFGDGTRLSIL.

The J gene is TRBJ2-2, the V gene TRBV29-1; weak D call: TRBD2 (5 bases). Looked up from germline, CDR1 is SQVTM and CDR2 is ANQGSEA. The V and J ends lost 1 base and 7 bases respectively, with 10 bases between them. CDR3 length: 13 amino acids. For the CDR3, the DNA is TGCAGCGTTGAAGCGCGGAGCGGCGGGGAGCTGTTTTTT. Protein sequence: CSVEARSGGELFF.